The clone carrying this TCR beta chain was recorded at least ten times. Its cognate antigen is unknown. These data originate in a study of T cells in Graves' hyperthyroidism and ophthalmopathy. Broader study findings: In blood, most of the thyroid clonotypes expanded above 0.001 were also present.

From RNA transcripts, TCR beta CDR3 regions were amplified. Researchers ran a first-round RT-PCR on the TCR CDR3 using the HTBI primer set. TCRdb reanalysed the multiplex PCR reads using MiXCR and keeps one entry per CDR3 protein. This table has over 500,000 distinct CDR3 sequences, around 15% appearing once. Trimming took off 5 bases at V and 0 bases at J, with 10 bases between the two ends. The CDR3 spans 14 residues. Germline V CDR1 and CDR2: MNHNS, SASEGT. Each diagnosis was grounded in clinical symptoms, serum thyroxine and TRAb, thyroid ultrasound, and orbital computed tomography. The specimen sequenced was blood. This receptor was taken from a woman aged 25 to 39 with Graves' ophthalmopathy. The genes are TRBV6-1 and TRBJ1-1; D perhaps matches TRBD1 (5 bases). CDR3 DNA: TGTGCCAGCAGTCCAGGGTGGGTGAACACTGAAGCTTTCTTT. Encoded protein: CASSPGWVNTEAFF.